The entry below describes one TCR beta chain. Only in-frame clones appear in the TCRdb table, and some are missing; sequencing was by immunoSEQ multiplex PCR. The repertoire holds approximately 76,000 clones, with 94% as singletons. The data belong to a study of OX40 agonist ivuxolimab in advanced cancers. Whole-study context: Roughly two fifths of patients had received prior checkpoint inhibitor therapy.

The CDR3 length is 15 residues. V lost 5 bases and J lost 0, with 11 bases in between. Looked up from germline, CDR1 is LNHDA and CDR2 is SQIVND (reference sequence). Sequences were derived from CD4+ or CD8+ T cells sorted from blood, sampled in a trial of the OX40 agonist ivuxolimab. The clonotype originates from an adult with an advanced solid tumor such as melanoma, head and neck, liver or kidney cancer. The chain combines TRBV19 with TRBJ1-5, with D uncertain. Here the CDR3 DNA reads TGTGCCAGTAGTTTGGTCCCGAATAGCAATCAGCCCCAGCATTTT. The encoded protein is CASSLVPNSNQPQHF.